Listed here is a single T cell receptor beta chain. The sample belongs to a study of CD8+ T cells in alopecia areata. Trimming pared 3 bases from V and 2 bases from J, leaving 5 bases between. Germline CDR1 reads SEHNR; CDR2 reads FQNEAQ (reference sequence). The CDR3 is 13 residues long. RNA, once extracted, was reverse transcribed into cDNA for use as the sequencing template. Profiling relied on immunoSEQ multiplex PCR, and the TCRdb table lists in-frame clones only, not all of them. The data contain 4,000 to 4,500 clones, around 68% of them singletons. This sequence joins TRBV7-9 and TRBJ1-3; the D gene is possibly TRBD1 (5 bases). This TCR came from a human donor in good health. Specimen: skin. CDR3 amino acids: CASSLGAGNTIYF. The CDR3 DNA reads TGTGCCAGCAGCTTGGGGGCTGGAAACACCATATATTTT. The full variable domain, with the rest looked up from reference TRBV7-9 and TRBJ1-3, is DTGVSQNPRHKITKRGQNVTFRCDPISEHNRLYWYRQTLGQGPEFLTYFQNEAQLEKSRLLSDRFSAERPKGSFSTLEIQRTEQGDSAMYLCASSLGAGNTIYFGEGSWLTVV.